This section outlines one TCR beta chain sequence together with its context. Its antigen is still unknown. Samples of blood were obtained at baseline, on cycle 4 day 1, and on cycle 7 day 1. Data came from immunoSEQ multiplex PCR; TCRdb stores just in-frame clones and leaves some out. This sample has over 25,000 clones, with less than 90% found just once. The V and J ends lost 3 bases and 2 bases respectively, with 13 bases between them. The CDR3 loop spans 15 amino acids. Germline assignment: CDR1 MDHEN and CDR2 SYDVKM. This sample was taken from a study of OX40 agonist ivuxolimab in advanced cancers. Whole-study context: There were three patients with partial responses, one having hepatocellular carcinoma and two cutaneous melanoma. General study findings and limits: Within 6 weeks, CD4+ and CD8+ blood T cells expanded clonally at 0.1 to 3.0 mg/kg.

The chain couples TRBV28 to TRBJ2-5; D is uncertain. Sequencing was performed on CD4+ or CD8+ T cells sorted from blood, taken in a trial of the OX40 agonist ivuxolimab. The clonotype comes from an adult with an advanced solid tumor such as melanoma, head and neck, liver or kidney cancer. CDR3 sequence: CASSFLRRKQETQYF. The CDR3 DNA follows: TGTGCCAGCAGTTTCCTACGGAGAAAGCAAGAGACCCAGTACTTC.